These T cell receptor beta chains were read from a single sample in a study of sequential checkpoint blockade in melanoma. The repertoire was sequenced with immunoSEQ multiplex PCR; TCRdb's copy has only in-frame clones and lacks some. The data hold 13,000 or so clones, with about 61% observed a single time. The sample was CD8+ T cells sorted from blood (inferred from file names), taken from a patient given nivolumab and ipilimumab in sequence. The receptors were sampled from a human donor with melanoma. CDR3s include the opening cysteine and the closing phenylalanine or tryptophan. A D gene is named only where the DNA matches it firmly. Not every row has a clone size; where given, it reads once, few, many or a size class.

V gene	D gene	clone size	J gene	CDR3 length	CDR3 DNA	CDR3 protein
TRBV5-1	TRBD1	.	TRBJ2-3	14	TGCGCCAGTTCCGGGACAGGGGGCACAGATACGCAGTATTTT	CASSGTGGTDTQYF
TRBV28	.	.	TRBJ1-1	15	TGTGCCAGCAGTTTATCCCGCCAAGGGGGCACTGAAGCTTTCTTT	CASSLSRQGGTEAFF
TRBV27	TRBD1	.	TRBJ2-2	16	TGTGCCAGCAGTACCCGCAACACAGGGGACACCGGGGAGCTGTTTTTT	CASSTRNTGDTGELFF
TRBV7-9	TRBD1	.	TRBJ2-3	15	TGTGCCAGCAGAACCGGGACAGGGTACACAGATACGCAGTATTTT	CASRTGTGYTDTQYF
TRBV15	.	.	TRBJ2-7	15	TGTGCCACCAGCAGAGATCACGGCGGAACCTACGAGCAGTACTTC	CATSRDHGGTYEQYF
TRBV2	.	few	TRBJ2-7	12	TGTGCCAGCAGTGGGCAGGGGCACGAGCAGTACTTC	CASSGQGHEQYF
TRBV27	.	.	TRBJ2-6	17	TGTGCCAGCAGCGAACTAGTAAGGGTCTCTGGGGCCAACGTCCTGACTTTC	CASSELVRVSGANVLTF
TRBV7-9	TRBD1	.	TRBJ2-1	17	TGTGCCAGCAGCTTATCGATCGGGACAGGGCCCTACAATGAGCAGTTCTTC	CASSLSIGTGPYNEQFF
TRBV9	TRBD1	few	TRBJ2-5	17	TGTGCCAGCACCAGAAGCTCCGGACAGGGAGGATGGGAGACCCAGTACTTC	CASTRSSGQGGWETQYF
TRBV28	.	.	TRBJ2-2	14	TGTGCCAGCAAAGCCAGCGCGAACACCGGGGAGCTGTTTTTT	CASKASANTGELFF
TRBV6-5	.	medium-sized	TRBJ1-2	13	TGTGCCAGCAGTTACCGGACAGACGATGGCTACACCTTC	CASSYRTDDGYTF
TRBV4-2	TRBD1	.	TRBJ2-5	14	TGTGCCAGCAGCCAATACAGGGGGCAAGAGACCCAGTACTTC	CASSQYRGQETQYF
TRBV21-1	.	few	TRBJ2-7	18	TGTGCCAGCAGCAAAGAAAGGCTAGCGGGGCCCCTCTCCTACGAGCAGTACTTC	CASSKERLAGPLSYEQYF
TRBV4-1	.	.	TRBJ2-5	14	TGTGCCAGCAGCCAAGCCGCCCCGGGGGAGACCCAGTACTTC	CASSQAAPGETQYF
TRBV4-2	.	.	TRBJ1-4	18	TGTGCCAGCAGCCAAGAGTTGTTGGCCCTTGCAACTAATGAAAAACTGTTTTTT	CASSQELLALATNEKLFF
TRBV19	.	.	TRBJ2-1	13	TGTGCCAGTAGTTTAGCGGCCTACAATGAGCAGTTCTTC	CASSLAAYNEQFF
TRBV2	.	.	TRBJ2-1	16	TGTGCCAGCAGTGAACTAGACGGGAGCTCCTACAATGAGCAGTTCTTC	CASSELDGSSYNEQFF
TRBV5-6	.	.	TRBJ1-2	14	TGTGCCAGCAGCTTGGTCGGGGGGAACTATGGCTACACCTTC	CASSLVGGNYGYTF
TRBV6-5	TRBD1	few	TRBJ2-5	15	TGTGCCAGCAGTTACTCGGGACAGACCCAAGAGACCCAGTACTTC	CASSYSGQTQETQYF
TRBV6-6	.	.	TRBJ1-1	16	TGTGCCAGCAGTTACTCCGAGACAGACATGAACACTGAAGCTTTCTTT	CASSYSETDMNTEAFF
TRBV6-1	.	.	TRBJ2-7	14	TGTGCCAGCAGTCGACTCCCGGGGGTCGACGAGCAGTACTTC	CASSRLPGVDEQYF
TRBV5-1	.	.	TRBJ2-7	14	TGCGCCAGCAGCTTGGCAGGGCTTCCTTACGAGCAGTACTTC	CASSLAGLPYEQYF
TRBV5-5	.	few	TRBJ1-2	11	TGTGCCAGCAGCTTTAGCTATGGCTACACCTTC	CASSFSYGYTF
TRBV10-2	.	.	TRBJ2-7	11	TGCGCCAGCAGTGACAGCTACGAGCAGTACTTC	CASSDSYEQYF
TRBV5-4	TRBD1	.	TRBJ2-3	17	TGTGCCAGCAGCGGGAGGGACAGGGATCCTAGCACAGATACGCAGTATTTT	CASSGRDRDPSTDTQYF
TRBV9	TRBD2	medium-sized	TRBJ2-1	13	TGTGCCAGCAGCGGAGGACTAGCATTTGAGCAGTTCTTC	CASSGGLAFEQFF
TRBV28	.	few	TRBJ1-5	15	TGTGCCAGCAGCAGCGACAGAAGGGTAGATTTTCCCCAGCATTTT	CASSSDRRVDFPQHF
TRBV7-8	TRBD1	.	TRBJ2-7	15	TGTGCCAGCAGCGCACTCCGGGGGACAGGGATCGAGCAGTACTTC	CASSALRGTGIEQYF
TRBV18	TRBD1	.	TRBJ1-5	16	TGTGCCAGCTCACCGTCCGGGACAGGGGGCAATCAGCCCCAGCATTTT	CASSPSGTGGNQPQHF
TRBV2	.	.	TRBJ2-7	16	TGTGCCAGCATGGAATCAGCGGTGGGAAGCGCTTACGAGCAGTACTTC	CASMESAVGSAYEQYF
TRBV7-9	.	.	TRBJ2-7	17	TGTGCCAGCAGCTCAGACTATGGTACGGACGGGGTCTACGAGCAGTACTTC	CASSSDYGTDGVYEQYF
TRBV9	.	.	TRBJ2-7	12	TGTGCCAGCAGCGCGCTAAACTACGAGCAGTACTTC	CASSALNYEQYF
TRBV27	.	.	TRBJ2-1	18	TGTGCCAGCAGTTATCCTCTAGGGGCGGGGCGGACCTACAATGAGCAGTTCTTC	CASSYPLGAGRTYNEQFF
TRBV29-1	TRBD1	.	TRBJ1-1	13	TGCAGCGTTGCAGGGGGCCAGGACACTGAAGCTTTCTTT	CSVAGGQDTEAFF
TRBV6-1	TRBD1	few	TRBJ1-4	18	TGTGCCATCAGTGCAGGGACAGGGGGCTCCGCAACTAATGAAAAACTGTTTTTT	CAISAGTGGSATNEKLFF
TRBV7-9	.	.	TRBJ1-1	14	TGTGCTAGCAGCTTAGAAGGGGGAAGGACTGAAGCTTTCTTT	CASSLEGGRTEAFF
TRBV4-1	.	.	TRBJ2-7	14	TGCGCCAGCAGCCAGGTGGGAGAGGCCTACGAGCAGTACTTC	CASSQVGEAYEQYF
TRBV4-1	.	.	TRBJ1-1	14	TGCGCCAGCAGCGATGAGGGGGTGAACACTGAAGCTTTCTTT	CASSDEGVNTEAFF
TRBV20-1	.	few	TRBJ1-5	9	TGCAGTGCAGGGGAGCCCCAGCATTTT	CSAGEPQHF